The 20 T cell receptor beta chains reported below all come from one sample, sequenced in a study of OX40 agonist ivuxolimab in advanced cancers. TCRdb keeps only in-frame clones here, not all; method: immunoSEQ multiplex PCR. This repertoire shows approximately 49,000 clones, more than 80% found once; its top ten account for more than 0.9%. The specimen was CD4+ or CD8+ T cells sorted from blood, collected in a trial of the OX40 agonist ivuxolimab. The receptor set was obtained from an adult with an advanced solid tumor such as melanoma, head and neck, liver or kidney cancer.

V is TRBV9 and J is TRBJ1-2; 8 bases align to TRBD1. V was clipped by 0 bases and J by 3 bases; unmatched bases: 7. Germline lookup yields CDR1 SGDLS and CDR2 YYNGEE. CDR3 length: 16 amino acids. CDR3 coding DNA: TGTGCCAGCAGCGTAGCGGACAGGGTTACCGACTATGGCTACACCTTC. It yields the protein CASSVADRVTDYGYTF.

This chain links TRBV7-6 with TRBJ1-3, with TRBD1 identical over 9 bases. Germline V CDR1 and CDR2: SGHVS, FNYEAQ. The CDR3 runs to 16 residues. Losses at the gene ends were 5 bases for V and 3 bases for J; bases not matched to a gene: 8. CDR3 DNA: TGTGCCAGCAGCACGCCGGGACAGGGAAATGGAAACACCATATATTTT. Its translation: CASSTPGQGNGNTIYF.

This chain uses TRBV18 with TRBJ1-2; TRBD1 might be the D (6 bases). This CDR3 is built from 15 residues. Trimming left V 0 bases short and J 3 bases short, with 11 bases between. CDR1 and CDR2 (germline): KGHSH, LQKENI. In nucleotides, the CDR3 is TGTGCCAGCTCACCACCGGGGGCGCGGGACTATGGCTACACCTTC. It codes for CASSPPGARDYGYTF.

CDR3 DNA: TGTGCCAGCAGCTTGGGGGGACAGGGACAGCCCCAGCATTTT. Translated: CASSLGGQGQPQHF. This chain connects TRBV5-5 to TRBJ1-5, with 9 bases identical to TRBD1. Germline CDR1 reads SGHKS; CDR2 reads YYEKEE (reference sequence). The CDR3 contains 14 residues. After removal of 0 bases from V and 7 bases from J, the junction contained 2 bases not matched to a gene.

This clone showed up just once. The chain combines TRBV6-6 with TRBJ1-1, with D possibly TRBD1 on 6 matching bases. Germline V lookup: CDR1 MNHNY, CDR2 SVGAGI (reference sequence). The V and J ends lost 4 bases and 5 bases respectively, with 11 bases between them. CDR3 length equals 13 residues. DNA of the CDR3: TGTGCCAGCAGTTGGACGAGGGGGACTGAAGCTTTCTTT. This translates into CASSWTRGTEAFF.

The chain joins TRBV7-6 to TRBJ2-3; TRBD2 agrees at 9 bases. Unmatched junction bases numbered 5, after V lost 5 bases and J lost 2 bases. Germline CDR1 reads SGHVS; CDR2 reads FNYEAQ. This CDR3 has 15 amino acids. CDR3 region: CASSTSGGPTDTQYF. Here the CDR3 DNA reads TGTGCCAGCAGCACCAGCGGGGGGCCCACAGATACGCAGTATTTT.

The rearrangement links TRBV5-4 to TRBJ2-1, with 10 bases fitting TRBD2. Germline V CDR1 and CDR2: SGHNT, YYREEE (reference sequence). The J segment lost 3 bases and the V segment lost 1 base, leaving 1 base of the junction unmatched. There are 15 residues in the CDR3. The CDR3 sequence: CASSLTSGVYNEQFF. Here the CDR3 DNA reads TGTGCCAGCAGCTTGACTAGCGGGGTCTACAATGAGCAGTTCTTC.

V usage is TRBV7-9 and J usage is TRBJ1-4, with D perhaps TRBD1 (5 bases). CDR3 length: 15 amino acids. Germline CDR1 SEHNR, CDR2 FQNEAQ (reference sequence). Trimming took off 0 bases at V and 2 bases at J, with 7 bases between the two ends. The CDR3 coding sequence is TGTGCCAGCAGCTTAGCCCGGGGGACTAATGAAAAACTGTTTTTT. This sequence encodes CASSLARGTNEKLFF.

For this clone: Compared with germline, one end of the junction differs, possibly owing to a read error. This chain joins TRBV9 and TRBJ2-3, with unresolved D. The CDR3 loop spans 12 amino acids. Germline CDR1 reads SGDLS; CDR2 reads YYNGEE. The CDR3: CASSASGPRHHF. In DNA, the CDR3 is TGTGCCAGCAGCGCCTCCGGTCCCCGGCATCATTTT.

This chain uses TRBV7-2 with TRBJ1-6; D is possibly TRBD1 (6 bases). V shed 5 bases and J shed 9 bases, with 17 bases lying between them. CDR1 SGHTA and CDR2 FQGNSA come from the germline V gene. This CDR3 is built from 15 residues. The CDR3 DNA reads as TGTGCCAGCAGCCCGCAGAGGGGGGGGCTTTCACCCCTCCACTTT. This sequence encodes CASSPQRGGLSPLHF.

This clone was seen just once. The CDR3 spells CASSFSPGTVMLGTDTQYF. The CDR3 DNA reads as TGTGCCAGCAGCTTCAGTCCCGGGACAGTAATGTTGGGCACAGATACGCAGTATTTT. The chain recombines TRBV5-8 with TRBJ2-3; the match to TRBD1 covers 7 bases. This CDR3 region has 19 residues. Unmatched junction bases numbered 16, after V lost 2 bases and J lost 1 base. The germline CDR1 and CDR2 sequences are SGHTS and YDEGEE.

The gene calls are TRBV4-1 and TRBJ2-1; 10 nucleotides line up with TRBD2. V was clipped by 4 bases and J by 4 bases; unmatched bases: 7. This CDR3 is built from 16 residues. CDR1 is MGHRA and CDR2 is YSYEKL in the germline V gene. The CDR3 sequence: CASSRYLAGEYNEQFF. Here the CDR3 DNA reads TGCGCCAGCAGCCGATACCTAGCGGGGGAATACAATGAGCAGTTCTTC.

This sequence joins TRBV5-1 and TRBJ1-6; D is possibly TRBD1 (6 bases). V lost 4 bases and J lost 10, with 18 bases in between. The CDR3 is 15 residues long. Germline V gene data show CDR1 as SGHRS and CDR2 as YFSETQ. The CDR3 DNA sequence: TGCGCCAGCAGCACCTACGGGGGGGCGGAATCACCCCTCCACTTT. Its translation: CASSTYGGAESPLHF.

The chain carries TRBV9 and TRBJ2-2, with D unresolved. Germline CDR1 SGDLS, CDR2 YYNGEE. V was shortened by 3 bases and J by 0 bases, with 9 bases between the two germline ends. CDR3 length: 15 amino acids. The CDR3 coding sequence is TGTGCCAGCAGCGCCCGAGGAACGAACACCGGGGAGCTGTTTTTT. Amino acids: CASSARGTNTGELFF.

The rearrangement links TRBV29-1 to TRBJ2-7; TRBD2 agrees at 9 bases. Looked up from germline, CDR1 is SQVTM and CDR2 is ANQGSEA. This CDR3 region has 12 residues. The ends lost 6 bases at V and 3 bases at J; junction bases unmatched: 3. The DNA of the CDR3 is TGCAGCGTGGAGACTAGCGGCTACGAGCAGTACTTC. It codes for CSVETSGYEQYF.

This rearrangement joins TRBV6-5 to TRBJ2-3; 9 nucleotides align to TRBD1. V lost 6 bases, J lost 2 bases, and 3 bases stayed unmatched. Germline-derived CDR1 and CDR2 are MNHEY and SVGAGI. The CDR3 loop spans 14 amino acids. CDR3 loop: CASRQGAYTDTQYF. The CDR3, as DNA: TGTGCCAGCAGACAGGGGGCCTACACAGATACGCAGTATTTT.

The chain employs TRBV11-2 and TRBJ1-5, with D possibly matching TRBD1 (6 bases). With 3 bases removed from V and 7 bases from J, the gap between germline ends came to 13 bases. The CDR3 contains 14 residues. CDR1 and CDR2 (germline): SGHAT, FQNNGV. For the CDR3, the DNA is TGTGCCAGCAGCTTCAACAGGGAAGGGCAGCCCCAGCATTTT. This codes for CASSFNREGQPQHF. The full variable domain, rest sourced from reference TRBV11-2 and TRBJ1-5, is EAGVAQSPRYKIIEKRQSVAFWCNPISGHATLYWYQQILGQGPKLLIQFQNNGVVDDSQLPKDRFSAERLKGVDSTLKIQPAKLEDSAVYLCASSFNREGQPQHFGDGTRLSIL.

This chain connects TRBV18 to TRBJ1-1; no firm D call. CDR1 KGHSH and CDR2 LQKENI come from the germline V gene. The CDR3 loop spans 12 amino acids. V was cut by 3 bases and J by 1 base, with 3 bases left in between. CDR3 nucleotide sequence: TGTGCCAGCTCACCCCGGAACACTGAAGCTTTCTTT. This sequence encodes CASSPRNTEAFF.

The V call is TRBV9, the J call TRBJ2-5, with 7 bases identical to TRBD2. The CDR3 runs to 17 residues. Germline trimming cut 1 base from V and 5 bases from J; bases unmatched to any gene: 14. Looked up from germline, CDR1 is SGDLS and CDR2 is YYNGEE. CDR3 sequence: CASSVSFSGPRGETQYF. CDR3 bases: TGTGCCAGCAGCGTATCCTTTAGCGGGCCGCGCGGGGAGACCCAGTACTTC.

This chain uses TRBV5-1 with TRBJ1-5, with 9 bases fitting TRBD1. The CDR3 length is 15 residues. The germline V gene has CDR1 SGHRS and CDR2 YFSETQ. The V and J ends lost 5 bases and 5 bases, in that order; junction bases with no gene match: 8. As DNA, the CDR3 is TGCGCCAGCAGTCCCGACAGGGGGTGGGATCAGCCCCAGCATTTT. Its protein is CASSPDRGWDQPQHF.